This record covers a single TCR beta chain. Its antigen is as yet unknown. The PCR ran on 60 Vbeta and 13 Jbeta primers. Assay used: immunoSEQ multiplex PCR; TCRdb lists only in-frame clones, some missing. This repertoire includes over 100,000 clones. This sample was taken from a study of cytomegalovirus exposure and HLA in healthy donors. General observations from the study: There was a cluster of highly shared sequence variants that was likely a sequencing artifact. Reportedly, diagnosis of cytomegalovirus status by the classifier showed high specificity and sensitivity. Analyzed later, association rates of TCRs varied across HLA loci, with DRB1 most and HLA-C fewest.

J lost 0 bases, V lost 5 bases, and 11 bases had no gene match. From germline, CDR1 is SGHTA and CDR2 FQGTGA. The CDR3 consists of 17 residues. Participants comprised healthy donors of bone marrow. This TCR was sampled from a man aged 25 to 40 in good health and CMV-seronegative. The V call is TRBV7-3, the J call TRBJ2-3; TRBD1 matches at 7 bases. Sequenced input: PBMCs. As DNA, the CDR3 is TGTGCCAGCAGCAATACACAGGGGTTTGCTAGCACAGATACGCAGTATTTT. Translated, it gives CASSNTQGFASTDTQYF.